What follows is one T cell receptor beta chain and its context. The sample originates from a study of blood T cell repertoires in COVID-19. Across the whole study: There were acute and convalescent COVID-19 samples, and they came from the United States, Italy and Spain. In each case, the material was cDNA or gDNA derived from T cells, B-cell-depleted T cells, or PBMCs.

In the authors' workflow: Estimation of nucleated cell counts relied on the amplification of reference gene primers. This table comes from immunoSEQ multiplex PCR, and its TCRdb copy is limited to in-frame clones, with some not included. The DNA was the basis for D and trimming; V, J and clone size are from that table. Seen here are 200,000 to 250,000 clones, roughly 84% observed once, and the top ten hold 15% to 20%. The CDR3 has 13 amino acids. After removal of 6 bases from V and 3 bases from J, the junction contained 4 bases not matched to a gene. The germline V gene has CDR1 MNHEY and CDR2 SVGAGI.

This receptor was identified in a woman older than 75 with active or convalescent COVID-19. The chain employs TRBV6-5 and TRBJ2-7; TRBD1 aligns across 8 bases. Specimen: peripheral blood. The CDR3 region is CASRGDRLYEQYF. The DNA for the CDR3 is TGTGCCAGCAGAGGGGACAGGCTCTACGAGCAGTACTTC.